Presented here are 22 T cell receptor beta chains from one specimen sequenced in a study of beta chain features in type 1 diabetes. Study conclusions and caveats: Shortening of TCRB CDR3s, moderate but significant, appeared in all four CD4+ subsets of Type 1 diabetes patients.

As every portion of the isolated RNA was reverse transcribed, the sequencing read expressed TCRB transcripts. The protocol was immunoSEQ multiplex PCR, while the TCRdb copy is restricted to in-frame clones and leaves out a portion. Altogether 100,000 to 150,000 clones are present, 7.5% to 9.5% being singletons, with the ten largest covering roughly 0.75%. Antigens of these TCRs are unknown. Sequencing was carried out using central memory CD4+ T cells from blood. These receptors came from a man aged 25-45 years with type 1 diabetes.

This clone was counted only a few times. The sample holds other DNA sequences that translate to the same CDR3. J is TRBJ2-5 and V is TRBV6-5, with 12 bases lining up with TRBD2. The CDR3 covers 15 residues. J gave up 4 bases and V 4 bases, and 4 bases lay outside the gene matches. Germline lookup yields CDR1 MNHEY and CDR2 SVGAGI. CDR3 nucleotide sequence: TGTGCCAGCAGTTCACTAGCGGGGGGCGGAGAGACCCAGTACTTC. Residues: CASSSLAGGGETQYF.

This clone occurred a few times. CDR3 sequence reads: CASSSRGDLAFGYEQYF. The CDR3 DNA reads as TGTGCCAGCAGTTCCAGGGGGGACTTGGCCTTTGGGTACGAGCAGTACTTC. This chain links TRBV27 with TRBJ2-7; a possible D gene is TRBD1 (7 bases). Germline CDR1 reads MNHEY; CDR2 reads SMNVEV (reference sequence). Trimming shortened V by 4 bases and J by 4 bases, and 23 bases separated the two germline ends. The CDR3 runs 17 residues.

The rearrangement links TRBV7-9 to TRBJ1-3, with no clear D. Per the germline V gene, CDR1 is SEHNR and CDR2 is FQNEAQ (reference sequence). The CDR3 contains 18 residues. V shed 1 base and J shed 0 bases, with 16 bases lying between them. CDR3 coding DNA: TGTGCCAGCAGCTTAGAGGCGTGGAGGCTACTCTCTGGAAACACCATATATTTT. Translating it yields CASSLEAWRLLSGNTIYF.

In its sample, this clone was seen many times. The chain carries TRBV4-1 and TRBJ2-3, with TRBD2 identical over 13 bases. The CDR3 has 19 residues. V gave up 3 bases and J gave up 3 bases; unmatched junction bases: 12. CDR1 and CDR2 from the germline V gene are MGHRA and YSYEKL. The CDR3 region is CASSQPRLAGGVGTDTQYF. DNA for the CDR3: TGCGCCAGCAGCCAGCCCAGACTAGCGGGGGGCGTTGGGACAGATACGCAGTATTTT.

This rearrangement joins TRBV5-1 to TRBJ2-1, with 9 bases fitting TRBD1. The V gene end was trimmed by 4 bases and the J gene end by 6 bases; junction bases not matched to a gene: 8. Germline CDR1 and CDR2: SGHRS and YFSETQ. The CDR3 covers 15 residues. This CDR3 reads CASSVTGGTPNEQFF. The CDR3 DNA reads TGCGCCAGCAGCGTGACAGGGGGTACCCCCAATGAGCAGTTCTTC.

This clone has a handful of counts. The rearrangement joins TRBV11-2 to TRBJ1-2, with 7 bases identical to TRBD1. V was pared by 0 bases and J by 6 bases, with 1 base of the junction left unmatched. The CDR3 length is 13 residues. Germline assignment: CDR1 SGHAT and CDR2 FQNNGV. CDR3 sequence reads: CASSLEDRNGYTF. As DNA, the CDR3 is TGTGCCAGCAGCTTAGAGGACAGGAATGGCTACACCTTC.

This clone was recorded a few times. CDR3 sequence: CASSTERGGRDEQFF. The CDR3 region has the DNA TGTGCCAGCAGCACCGAGCGGGGGGGTAGAGATGAGCAGTTCTTC. The chain employs TRBV7-3 and TRBJ2-1; 10 bases match TRBD2. Germline CDR1 reads SGHTA; CDR2 reads FQGTGA. Losses at the gene ends were 5 bases for V and 8 bases for J; bases not matched to a gene: 9. The CDR3 length is 15 residues.

The chain joins TRBV11-2 to TRBJ2-3, with 10 bases fitting TRBD2. The V gene end was trimmed by 4 bases and the J gene end by 3 bases; junction bases not matched to a gene: 7. Germline CDR1 SGHAT, CDR2 FQNNGV. The CDR3 sequence is 16 residues long. CDR3 nucleotides: TGTGCCAGCAGCTCTGGAGCGGGGGGGTTTACAGATACGCAGTATTTT. This gives the protein CASSSGAGGFTDTQYF.

In its sample, this clone was seen many times. The genes are TRBV28 and TRBJ2-6; possible D gene TRBD1, 6 bases. The V gene's germline CDR1 is MDHEN and CDR2 SYDVKM. This CDR3 comprises 15 residues. The ends were cut back, 5 bases at V and 3 bases at J, with 11 bases in the middle. As DNA, the CDR3 is TGTGCCAGCAGTCCCCAGGGGTTTGGGGCCAACGTCCTGACTTTC. This encodes CASSPQGFGANVLTF.

This clone was seen only a few times. V gene TRBV29-1 combines with J gene TRBJ1-2; D is uncertain. V lost 2 bases to trimming and J lost 2 bases, with 6 bases between them. Germline CDR1 and CDR2: SQVTM and ANQGSEA. This CDR3 has 12 residues. CDR3 amino acids: CSVELQNYGYTF. In nucleotides, the CDR3 is TGCAGCGTTGAACTCCAGAACTATGGCTACACCTTC.

The chain is built from TRBV27 and TRBJ2-7, with TRBD2 matching over 9 bases. Germline V lookup: CDR1 MNHEY, CDR2 SMNVEV (reference sequence). The trim removed 7 bases at V and 1 base at J, leaving 11 bases unmatched. The CDR3 runs to 16 residues. The CDR3 DNA reads as TGTGCCAGCACTTCACGCGGTCTAGCGGGGTCCTACGAGCAGTACTTC. As protein: CASTSRGLAGSYEQYF.

The rearrangement uses TRBV28 and TRBJ1-2, with 8 bases aligning to TRBD1. This CDR3 contains 15 residues. Trimming took 6 bases from V and 5 from J; bases not matched to a gene: 11. The germline gives CDR1 MDHEN, CDR2 SYDVKM. In DNA form, the CDR3 reads TGTGCCAGCAGCTCGACAGGGGCCGGTCGGTATGGCTACACCTTC. Protein product: CASSSTGAGRYGYTF.

The chain recombines TRBV2 with TRBJ1-4; D is unclear. The CDR3 extends over 14 amino acids. Trimming left V 2 bases short and J 8 bases short, with 12 bases between. Per the germline V gene, CDR1 is SNHLY and CDR2 is FYNNEI. The CDR3 DNA follows: TGTGCCAGCAGTGAATCCGGCGGGTCCGAAAAACTGTTTTTT. This codes for CASSESGGSEKLFF.

This clone turned up a few times. This chain uses TRBV7-9 with TRBJ1-5; D is uncertain. CDR3 length: 13 residues. Germline values: CDR1 SEHNR, CDR2 FQNEAQ (reference sequence). Trimming pared 1 base from V and 7 bases from J, leaving 8 bases between. The CDR3 region has the DNA TGTGCCAGCAGCTTAGATGGAGGGCAGCCCCAGCATTTT. This gives the protein CASSLDGGQPQHF.

This clone has a handful of counts. Additional DNA sequences in this sample encode the identical CDR3. The V call is TRBV11-2, the J call TRBJ1-1, with TRBD1 matching 9 bases. The CDR3 runs to 14 residues. Germline CDR1 and CDR2: SGHAT and FQNNGV. V shed 1 base, J shed 4 bases, and the junction held 1 base outside the gene matches. CDR3 residues: CASSLGDRVTEAFF. The CDR3 DNA reads TGTGCCAGCAGCTTAGGGGACAGGGTCACTGAAGCTTTCTTT.

The chain employs TRBV4-1 and TRBJ2-3; D is perhaps TRBD2 (5 bases). Germline V gene sequence: CDR1 MGHRA, CDR2 YSYEKL. The V end was cut by 4 bases, the J end by 3 bases, with 17 bases between. This CDR3 spans 16 amino acids. CDR3 sequence (DNA): TGCGCCAGCAGCCGGAGCGGCGACGGTGGGACAGATACGCAGTATTTT. Protein: CASSRSGDGGTDTQYF.

In its sample, this clone was seen a few times. The rearrangement joins TRBV5-1 to TRBJ2-2, with no clear D. Germline CDR1 is SGHRS and CDR2 is YFSETQ. Trimming removed 5 bases at V and 1 base at J, with 9 bases between. The CDR3 sequence is 14 residues long. CDR3 DNA sequence: TGCGCCAGCAGGCTAGACGGGAACACCGGGGAGCTGTTTTTT. Its translation is CASRLDGNTGELFF.

The sample holds many counts of this clone. This chain connects TRBV29-1 to TRBJ2-5, with TRBD2 as a possible D gene (5 bases). Germline V gene data show CDR1 as SQVTM and CDR2 as ANQGSEA. The CDR3 consists of 12 residues. V lost 7 bases to trimming and J lost 5 bases, with 14 bases between them. CDR3 DNA sequence: TGCAGCGCGGACTCGGGATCGGAGACCCAGTACTTC. The encoded protein is CSADSGSETQYF.

The sample holds a few counts of this clone. This chain links TRBV5-1 with TRBJ2-1; 8 bases map to TRBD1. The V gene's germline CDR1 is SGHRS and CDR2 YFSETQ. The CDR3 is 15 amino acids. V lost 1 base, J lost 4 bases, and 4 bases stayed unmatched. The CDR3 sequence is CASSLQGAGYNEQFF. CDR3 coding DNA: TGCGCCAGCAGCTTGCAGGGGGCCGGATACAATGAGCAGTTCTTC.

This clone has only a few counts. The chain has TRBV28 and TRBJ2-2; D might be TRBD2 (6 bases). The CDR3 spans 14 residues. Germline CDR1 and CDR2: MDHEN and SYDVKM. V lost 7 bases and J 6 bases, leaving 15 bases between the germline ends. CDR3 in DNA: TGTGCCAGCACCGAAAACGGGGGATCCGGGGAGCTGTTTTTT. This gives the protein CASTENGGSGELFF.

This sequence joins TRBV7-2 and TRBJ2-5; D call uncertain. Germline assignment: CDR1 SGHTA and CDR2 FQGNSA. Trimming took off 8 bases at V and 4 bases at J, with 11 bases between the two ends. The CDR3 is 12 amino acids. The CDR3: CASADSGETQYF. CDR3 DNA: TGTGCCAGCGCCGACTCGGGAGAGACCCAGTACTTC.

This clone appeared many times. The chain has TRBV30 and TRBJ2-2; 8 nucleotides align to TRBD2. Germline CDR1 is GTSNPN and CDR2 is SVGIG (reference sequence). V was pared by 4 bases and J by 3 bases, with 7 bases of the junction left unmatched. The CDR3 covers 15 residues. The CDR3 DNA is TGTGCCTGGACTAGGGGACTAGGAGACACCGGGGAGCTGTTTTTT. Translation gives CAWTRGLGDTGELFF.